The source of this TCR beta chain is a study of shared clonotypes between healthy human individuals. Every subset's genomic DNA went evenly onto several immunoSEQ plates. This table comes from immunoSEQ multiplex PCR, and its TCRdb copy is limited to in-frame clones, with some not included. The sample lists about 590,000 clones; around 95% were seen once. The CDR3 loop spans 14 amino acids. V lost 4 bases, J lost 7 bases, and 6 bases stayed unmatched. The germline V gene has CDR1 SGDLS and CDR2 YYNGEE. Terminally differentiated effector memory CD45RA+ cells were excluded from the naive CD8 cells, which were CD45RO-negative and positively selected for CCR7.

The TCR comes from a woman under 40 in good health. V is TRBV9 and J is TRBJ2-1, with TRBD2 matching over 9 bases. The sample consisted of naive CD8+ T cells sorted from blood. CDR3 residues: CASSNLAGDNEQFF. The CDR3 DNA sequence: TGTGCCAGCAGCAACTTAGCGGGAGATAATGAGCAGTTCTTC.